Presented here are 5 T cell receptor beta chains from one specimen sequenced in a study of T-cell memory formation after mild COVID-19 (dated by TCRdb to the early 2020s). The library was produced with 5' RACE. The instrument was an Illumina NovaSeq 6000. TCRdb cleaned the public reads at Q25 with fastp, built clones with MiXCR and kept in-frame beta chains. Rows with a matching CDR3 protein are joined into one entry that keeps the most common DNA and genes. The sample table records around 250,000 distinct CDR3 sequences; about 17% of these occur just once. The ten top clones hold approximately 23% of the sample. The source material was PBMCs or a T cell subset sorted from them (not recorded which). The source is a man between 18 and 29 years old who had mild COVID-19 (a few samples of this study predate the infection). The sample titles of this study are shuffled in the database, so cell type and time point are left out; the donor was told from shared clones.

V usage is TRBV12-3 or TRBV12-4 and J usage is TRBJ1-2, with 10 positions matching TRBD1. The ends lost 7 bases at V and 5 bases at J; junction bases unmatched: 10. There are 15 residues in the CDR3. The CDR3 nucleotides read TGTGCCAGCACCCTGGGGACAGGGGTATGGTATGGCTACACCTTC. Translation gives CASTLGTGVWYGYTF.

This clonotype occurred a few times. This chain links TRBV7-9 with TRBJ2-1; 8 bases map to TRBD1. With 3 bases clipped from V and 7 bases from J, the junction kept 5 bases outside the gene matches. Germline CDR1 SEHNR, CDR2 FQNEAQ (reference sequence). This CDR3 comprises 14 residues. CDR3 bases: TGTGCCAGCAGCTTTGATGGGGACAGGAATGAGCAGTTCTTC. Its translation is CASSFDGDRNEQFF.

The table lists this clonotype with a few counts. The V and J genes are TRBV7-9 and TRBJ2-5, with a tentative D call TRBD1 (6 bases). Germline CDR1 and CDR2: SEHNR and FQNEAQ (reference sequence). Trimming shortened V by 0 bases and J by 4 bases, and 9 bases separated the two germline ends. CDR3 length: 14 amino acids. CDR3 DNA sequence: TGTGCCAGCAGCTTAGCGCTGGGGGCAGAGACCCAGTACTTC. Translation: CASSLALGAETQYF.

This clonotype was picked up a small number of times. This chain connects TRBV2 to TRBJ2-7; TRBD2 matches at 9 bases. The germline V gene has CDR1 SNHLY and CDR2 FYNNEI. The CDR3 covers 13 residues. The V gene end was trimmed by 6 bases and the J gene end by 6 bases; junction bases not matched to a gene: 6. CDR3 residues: CASSFASGAEQYF. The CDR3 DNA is TGTGCCAGCAGCTTCGCTAGCGGGGCCGAGCAGTACTTC.

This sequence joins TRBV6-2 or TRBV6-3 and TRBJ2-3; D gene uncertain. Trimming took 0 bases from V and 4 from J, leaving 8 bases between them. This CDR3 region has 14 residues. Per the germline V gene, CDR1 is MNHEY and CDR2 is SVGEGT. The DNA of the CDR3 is TGTGCCAGCAGTTACTCCAAAGGCGCAGATACGCAGTATTTT. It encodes CASSYSKGADTQYF.